What follows are 32 T cell receptor beta chains derived from one specimen sequenced in a study of T cell responses to AZD1222 COVID-19 vaccine. Data came from immunoSEQ multiplex PCR; TCRdb stores just in-frame clones and leaves some out. The sample has some 180,000 clones; over 85% are singletons. The sample was peripheral blood, taken 28 days after the second dose of the MenACWY control vaccine. The source is an adult who received the MenACWY meningococcal vaccine as a control.

The gene calls are TRBV24-1 and TRBJ1-3, with 12 bases lining up with TRBD1. The trim removed 3 bases at V and 8 bases at J, leaving 10 bases unmatched. This CDR3 is built from 17 residues. Germline-derived CDR1 and CDR2 are KGHDR and SFDVKD. The CDR3 loop reads CATSDSPGTGGEDTIYF. In nucleotides, the CDR3 is TGTGCCACCAGTGATAGTCCCGGGACAGGGGGCGAGGACACCATATATTTT.

This chain joins TRBV5-1 and TRBJ2-2; 7 positions agree with TRBD2. The CDR3 extends over 15 amino acids. After removal of 0 bases from V and 4 bases from J, the junction contained 3 bases not matched to a gene. Germline loops: CDR1 SGHRS, CDR2 YFSETQ. CDR3 residues: CASSLELARTGELFF. The CDR3 DNA sequence: TGCGCCAGCAGCTTGGAACTAGCGCGCACCGGGGAGCTGTTTTTT.

CDR3 nucleotide sequence: TGTGCCAGCACCCCACGACAGGGACCGAACACTGAAGCTTTCTTT. It codes for CASTPRQGPNTEAFF. The chain recombines TRBV7-2 with TRBJ1-1, with 7 bases that match TRBD1. The CDR3 is 15 residues long. V was pared by 7 bases and J by 1 base, with 9 bases of the junction left unmatched. CDR1 and CDR2 from the germline V gene are SGHTA and FQGNSA.

The chain employs TRBV2 and TRBJ2-7; 7 bases are shared with TRBD1. After removal of 6 bases from V and 3 bases from J, the junction contained 5 bases not matched to a gene. The CDR3 contains 13 residues. Germline V gives CDR1 SNHLY, CDR2 FYNNEI. CDR3 protein: CASSSGQDYEQYF. The CDR3 bases are TGTGCCAGCAGCTCTGGACAGGACTACGAGCAGTACTTC.

The chain links TRBV19 to TRBJ1-1; D unclear. The CDR3 contains 12 residues. V shed 8 bases and J shed 4 bases, with 11 bases lying between them. Germline loops: CDR1 LNHDA, CDR2 SQIVND (reference sequence). Here the CDR3 DNA reads TGTGCCAGTGGGTCCCCGGCCACTGAAGCTTTCTTT. Amino acids: CASGSPATEAFF.

This chain links TRBV27 with TRBJ1-6; weak D call: TRBD1 (6 bases). The CDR3 has 15 amino acids. Deletions cut 5 bases from V and 2 bases from J, with 10 bases between. The V gene's germline CDR1 is MNHEY and CDR2 SMNVEV (reference sequence). The CDR3 loop reads CASSPQGTYNSPLHF. The CDR3 DNA reads as TGTGCCAGCAGTCCACAGGGAACCTATAATTCACCCCTCCACTTT.

The V call is TRBV3-1 (or the pseudogene TRBV3-2), the J call TRBJ1-6; 7 bases map to TRBD1. Germline V gives CDR1 LGHDT, CDR2 YNNKEL (reference sequence). V lost 7 bases, J lost 7 bases, and 10 bases stayed unmatched. This CDR3 comprises 15 residues. CDR3 bases: TGTGCCAGCACCCTCGCGACAGGGAAAAATTCACCCCTCCACTTT. Protein sequence: CASTLATGKNSPLHF.

The chain is built from TRBV4-1 and TRBJ1-4; D is perhaps TRBD1 (6 bases). V dropped 8 bases and J dropped 3 bases, with 19 bases sitting between them. This CDR3 has 16 amino acids. Germline V gene data show CDR1 as MGHRA and CDR2 as YSYEKL. The CDR3 DNA reads as TGCGCCAGCCGGTTACAGGGAGAAGTGGCTAATGAAAAACTGTTTTTT. Translating it yields CASRLQGEVANEKLFF.

This chain links TRBV7-2 with TRBJ2-7; 12 bases match TRBD2. CDR1 is SGHTA and CDR2 is FQGNSA in the germline V gene. The CDR3 spans 15 residues. V shed 5 bases, J shed 6 bases, and the junction held 8 bases outside the gene matches. The CDR3 sequence is CASSPQGLAGSEQYF. The CDR3, as DNA: TGTGCCAGCAGCCCACAGGGACTAGCGGGCTCCGAGCAGTACTTC.

The chain recombines TRBV19 with TRBJ1-1, with D possibly being TRBD1 (6 bases). This CDR3 is 15 amino acids long. V was shortened by 7 bases and J by 8 bases, with 23 bases between the two germline ends. Germline V CDR1 and CDR2: LNHDA, SQIVND (reference sequence). DNA for the CDR3: TGTGCCAGTATCGAGGGAGGACAGCCTGGGGGAGAAGCTTTCTTT. Translation gives CASIEGGQPGGEAFF.

The chain couples TRBV10-3 to TRBJ2-7; D might be TRBD2 (6 bases). Trimming shortened V by 10 bases and J by 3 bases, and 10 bases separated the two germline ends. Germline V gene data show CDR1 as ENHRY and CDR2 as SYGVKD. This CDR3 contains 11 residues. Here the CDR3 DNA reads TGTGCCAGGGGGGACGGCTACGAGCAGTACTTC. It translates to CARGDGYEQYF.

The chain uses TRBV11-2 and TRBJ1-1; 8 bases align to TRBD1. The V segment lost 7 bases and the J segment 0 bases; nucleotides outside the gene matches: 7. CDR3 length equals 15 residues. The germline gives CDR1 SGHAT, CDR2 FQNNGV. CDR3: CASNARQGMNTEAFF. The CDR3 bases are TGTGCCAGCAACGCCCGACAGGGGATGAACACTGAAGCTTTCTTT.

J is TRBJ1-5 and V is TRBV3-1 (or the pseudogene TRBV3-2); 7 bases are shared with TRBD1. V gave up 3 bases and J gave up 5 bases; unmatched junction bases: 19. Germline V gene data show CDR1 as LGHDT and CDR2 as YNNKEL (reference sequence). This CDR3 contains 19 residues. CDR3 DNA: TGTGCCAGCAGCCAGACCATTTTCCGACAGGGAGAGAAGGATCAGCCCCAGCATTTT. Translating it yields CASSQTIFRQGEKDQPQHF.

The rearrangement joins TRBV7-8 to TRBJ1-2; 8 nucleotides align to TRBD1. Per the germline V gene, CDR1 is SGHVS and CDR2 is FQNEAQ. The CDR3 contains 13 residues. V lost 6 bases and J lost 6; bases outside the gene matches: 6. In DNA, the CDR3 is TGTGCCAGCAGGCAAGGGACAGGCAATGGCTACACCTTC. It encodes CASRQGTGNGYTF.

This chain connects TRBV27 to TRBJ2-6; either TRBD1 or TRBD2 may fit D (5 bases each). Germline CDR1 reads MNHEY; CDR2 reads SMNVEV (reference sequence). Trimming took off 5 bases at V and 0 bases at J, with 17 bases between the two ends. This CDR3 is built from 18 residues. The CDR3 coding sequence is TGTGCCAGCAGTCCCGGGACCCTAAACCCCTCTGGGGCCAACGTCCTGACTTTC. Its protein product is CASSPGTLNPSGANVLTF.

The chain couples TRBV12-3 or TRBV12-4 to TRBJ1-1; possible D gene TRBD1, 5 bases. V gave up 3 bases and J gave up 4 bases, with 9 bases separating them. The CDR3 spans 13 residues. The CDR3 protein is CASSFGAGTEAFF. In DNA, the CDR3 is TGTGCCAGCAGTTTTGGGGCAGGCACTGAAGCTTTCTTT.

The chain is built from TRBV6-5 and TRBJ1-3; TRBD1 is a possible D gene (5 bases). Between the trimmed V and J ends, which lost 6 bases and 4 bases, there was a span of 10 bases. Germline CDR1 is MNHEY and CDR2 is SVGAGI. This CDR3 region has 13 residues. CDR3 sequence: CASRGVFGNTIYF. CDR3 nucleotides: TGTGCCAGCAGGGGGGTCTTCGGAAACACCATATATTTT.

The gene calls are TRBV12-1 and TRBJ1-5; the table names TRBD1, a call not compared with the DNA. TRBV12-1 is reported as a pseudogene. The CDR3 runs 16 residues. For the CDR3, the DNA is TGTGCCAGCAGCACCTGGGACAGGCTAAGCAATCAGCCCCAGCATTTT. It is translated as CASSTWDRLSNQPQHF.

This rearrangement joins TRBV28 to TRBJ2-4; possibly TRBD1 for D (6 bases). The CDR3 extends over 16 amino acids. V was pared by 4 bases and J by 1 base, with 14 bases between. Germline V gene data show CDR1 as MDHEN and CDR2 as SYDVKM. The CDR3 DNA reads as TGTGCCAGCAGTTCCAGGGGCCGCCTTGCCAAAAACATTCAGTACTTC. Protein product: CASSSRGRLAKNIQYF.

V gene TRBV28 combines with J gene TRBJ2-7; 12 bases map to TRBD2. CDR1 is MDHEN and CDR2 is SYDVKM in the germline V gene. This CDR3 spans 15 amino acids. J lost 3 bases, V lost 5 bases, and 5 bases had no gene match. The CDR3 region is CASSPPGLAGYEQYF. CDR3 nucleotide sequence: TGTGCCAGCAGTCCCCCGGGACTAGCGGGCTACGAGCAGTACTTC.

This clone showed up just once. V and J are TRBV7-2 and TRBJ1-2; D possibly corresponds to TRBD1 (6 bases). Germline V gene lookup returns CDR1 SGHTA and CDR2 FQGNSA. This CDR3 has 14 amino acids. V shed 1 base and J shed 7 bases, with 13 bases lying between them. CDR3 amino acids: CASSLGGGLVGYTF. CDR3 coding DNA: TGTGCCAGCAGCTTAGGAGGGGGATTGGTTGGCTACACCTTC.

On this clone itself: At one end, the junction sequence differs from germline, possibly due to a read error. Other DNA sequences from this sample encode an identical CDR3 as well. The CDR3 here is CAWSVRGRPSYEQYF. DNA of the CDR3: TGTGCCTGGAGTGTACGGGGCAGGCCCTCCTACGAGCAATACTTC. This chain connects TRBV30 to TRBJ2-7, with D possibly being TRBD1 or TRBD2 (5 bases each). The CDR3 consists of 15 residues. Germline loops: CDR1 GTSNPN, CDR2 SVGIG (reference sequence).

The V and J genes are TRBV29-1 and TRBJ2-7; TRBD1 agrees at 9 bases. Germline V CDR1 and CDR2: SQVTM, ANQGSEA. This CDR3 region has 15 residues. With V trimmed by 1 base and J by 2 bases, 6 bases remained unmatched. Here the CDR3 reads CSVEVGTGRAYEQYF. In DNA, the CDR3 is TGCAGCGTTGAAGTTGGGACAGGGAGGGCCTACGAGCAGTACTTC.

This rearrangement joins TRBV4-2 to TRBJ1-1; no clear D. CDR1 is LGHNA and CDR2 is YNFKEQ in the germline V gene. The V end lost 5 bases, the J end lost 1 base, and 11 bases lay between the germline ends. The CDR3 totals 14 residues. The CDR3 DNA sequence: TGTGCCAGCAGCTCCCCCCACAGGAACACTGAAGCTTTCTTT. It translates to CASSSPHRNTEAFF.

The J gene is TRBJ1-3, the V gene TRBV9, with no clear D. The ends were cut back, 1 base at V and 0 bases at J, with 8 bases in the middle. CDR3 length equals 15 residues. Per the germline V gene, CDR1 is SGDLS and CDR2 is YYNGEE. The CDR3 region is CASSVSPGSGNTIYF. DNA for the CDR3: TGTGCCAGCAGCGTAAGCCCGGGCTCTGGAAACACCATATATTTT.

The V gene is TRBV27, the J gene TRBJ2-7; 11 nucleotides line up with TRBD1. Germline-derived CDR1 and CDR2 are MNHEY and SMNVEV (reference sequence). Germline trimming cut 5 bases from V and 4 bases from J; bases unmatched to any gene: 7. The CDR3 loop spans 15 amino acids. The CDR3 DNA is TGTGCCAGCAGTCCGTACGGACAGGGGGCTTACGAGCAGTACTTC. The encoded protein is CASSPYGQGAYEQYF.

The rearrangement joins TRBV7-9 to TRBJ1-3; D is undetermined. Germline CDR1 SEHNR, CDR2 FQNEAQ (reference sequence). V lost 5 bases to trimming and J lost 4 bases, with 9 bases between them. CDR3 length: 13 amino acids. The CDR3, as DNA: TGTGCCAGCAGCGCCGAGATAGGAAACACCATATATTTT. Protein sequence: CASSAEIGNTIYF.

The V call is TRBV3-1 (or the pseudogene TRBV3-2), the J call TRBJ1-1; 7 nucleotides agree with TRBD1. V trimming: 4 bases; J trimming: 0 bases; junction bases outside the gene matches: 5. This CDR3 has 15 amino acids. CDR1 LGHDT and CDR2 YNNKEL come from the germline V gene (reference sequence). CDR3 region: CASSPPGTVNTEAFF. In nucleotides, the CDR3 is TGTGCCAGCAGCCCTCCCGGGACAGTGAACACTGAAGCTTTCTTT.

V is TRBV18 and J is TRBJ2-7, with a tentative D call TRBD2 (6 bases). The germline V gene has CDR1 KGHSH and CDR2 LQKENI. CDR3 length: 14 amino acids. V lost 6 bases and J lost 6, with 18 bases in between. The CDR3 is CASSRRDAPLEQYF. DNA for the CDR3: TGTGCCAGCTCGAGGAGGGATGCCCCCCTCGAGCAGTACTTC.

The chain links TRBV29-1 to TRBJ1-1, with no clear D. Germline CDR1 reads SQVTM; CDR2 reads ANQGSEA. CDR3 length: 13 residues. V lost 4 bases and J lost 0, with 9 bases in between. The CDR3 sequence is CSVVTVMNTEAFF. CDR3 bases: TGCAGCGTTGTGACGGTAATGAACACTGAAGCTTTCTTT.

The chain recombines TRBV13 with TRBJ1-1, with TRBD1 identical over 7 bases. Trimming at V came to 0 bases and at J to 1 base, leaving 2 bases not matched to a gene. The CDR3 runs 15 residues. The germline CDR1 and CDR2 sequences are PRHDT and FYEKMQ (reference sequence). The CDR3 spells CASSLGGQRNTEAFF. CDR3 nucleotide sequence: TGTGCCAGCAGCTTAGGGGGACAGCGGAACACTGAAGCTTTCTTT.

The V gene is TRBV19, the J gene TRBJ1-4; 8 bases fit TRBD1. This CDR3 is 16 amino acids long. Germline values: CDR1 LNHDA, CDR2 SQIVND (reference sequence). Trimming cost V 7 bases and J 7 bases; bases outside gene matches: 14. DNA for the CDR3: TGTGCCAGTACTGGACAGGGCTGGGGAAAAGGTGAAAAACTGTTTTTT. As protein: CASTGQGWGKGEKLFF.